The present T cell receptor (beta chain) was sequenced within a study of low-dose radiotherapy and immunotherapy resistance in tumors. This clonotype was detected ten times or more. The CDR3 covers 15 residues. V lost 4 bases and J 2 bases, leaving 10 bases between the germline ends. CDR1 and CDR2 from the germline V gene are SGHTS and YDEGEE. Gene-specific TRAV and TRBV primers were used for first-strand cDNA, covering alpha and beta chains. The PCR that amplified TCRs ran for about 18 cycles, relying on a constant-region primer and a V-primer adapter. Amplification of isolated mRNA was accomplished via in vitro transcription. One entry per CDR3 protein, called by TCRdb with MiXCR from the reads. The sample lists 54,000 or so distinct CDR3 sequences, approximately 26% occurring once. Time point in this sample: before trial treatment.

The chain uses TRBV5-8 and TRBJ2-6; D is unresolved. Sequencing was performed on PBMCs, taken before treatment. This receptor was obtained from a male donor with prostate cancer. The CDR3 DNA reads TGTGCCAGCAGCACGAAGTCGGCTGGGGCCAACGTCCTGACTTTC. This gives the protein CASSTKSAGANVLTF.